A selection of T cell receptor beta chains follows, all from one sample in a study of blood T cell repertoires in COVID-19. Clones were read by immunoSEQ multiplex PCR, and TCRdb kept only the in-frame ones, dropping some. Of 300,000 or so clones detected, roughly 90% appear once; the ten largest clones hold approximately 0.99%. The sequenced sample consisted of PBMCs or T cells enriched from blood (not recorded which). These receptors originate from a woman aged 25 to 39 who had recovered from COVID-19. Both conserved end residues are part of each CDR3. Each record gives: V gene, clone size, D gene, J gene, CDR3 protein, CDR3 DNA. The D gene is left open where the match is weak. Only some rows state a clone size, as once, few, many or a class for expanded clones.

>TRBV4-1|NA|TRBD2|TRBJ2-1
CASSHFSGGVDEQFF
TGCGCCAGCAGCCATTTTAGCGGGGGGGTCGATGAGCAGTTCTTC
>TRBV18|NA|TRBD2|TRBJ2-7
CASSPPGGESSYEQYF
TGTGCCAGCTCACCACCGGGGGGGGAGAGCTCCTACGAGCAGTACTTC
>TRBV6-4|NA|NA|TRBJ1-2
CASSPGTNYGYTF
TGTGCCAGCAGCCCCGGGACAAACTATGGCTACACCTTC
>TRBV9|NA|NA|TRBJ1-1
CASSLLGGAQITEAFF
TGTGCCAGCAGCTTACTAGGGGGTGCCCAAATCACTGAAGCTTTCTTT
>TRBV6-5|NA|TRBD1|TRBJ1-4
CASSMGQGGEKLFF
TGTGCCAGCAGCATGGGACAGGGGGGTGAAAAACTGTTTTTT
>TRBV6-2/TRBV6-3|NA|NA|TRBJ2-1
CASSYGQNNEQFF
TGTGCCAGCAGTTACGGGCAGAACAATGAGCAGTTCTTC
>TRBV6-5|few|NA|TRBJ1-2
CASSYGGLRGGYTF
TGTGCCAGCAGTTACGGTGGACTTCGGGGGGGCTACACCTTC
>TRBV11-2|NA|TRBD1|TRBJ2-7
CASSLGTGEQYF
TGTGCCAGCAGCTTAGGGACAGGCGAGCAGTACTTC
>TRBV5-1|NA|TRBD2|TRBJ2-1
CASSLGAGGLDEQFF
TGCGCCAGCAGCTTAGGAGCGGGGGGGCTTGATGAGCAGTTCTTC
>TRBV2|NA|NA|TRBJ2-2
CASSECLAGCTGELFF
TGTGCCAGCAGTGAATGCTTGGCAGGGTGCACCGGGGAGCTGTTTTTT
>TRBV28|NA|TRBD1|TRBJ1-5
CASSPAGGVHQPQHF
TGTGCCAGCAGTCCGGCAGGGGGCGTGCATCAGCCCCAGCATTTT
>TRBV10-1|NA|NA|TRBJ2-1
CASSESGAASYNEQFF
TGCGCCAGCAGTGAGTCAGGGGCGGCCTCCTACAATGAGCAGTTCTTC
>TRBV7-9|NA|TRBD2|TRBJ2-1
CASSYHRLAGGREQFF
TGTGCCAGCAGCTATCATCGACTAGCGGGGGGTCGTGAGCAGTTCTTC
>TRBV7-2|once|NA|TRBJ1-6
CASSLALPTVNNSPLHF
TGTGCCAGCAGCTTAGCTCTCCCCACAGTCAATAATTCACCCCTCCACTTT
>TRBV5-1|NA|NA|TRBJ2-2
CASSSSSFRNTGELFF
TGCGCCAGCAGCTCGTCCTCATTTAGGAACACCGGGGAGCTGTTTTTT
>TRBV20-1|NA|TRBD1|TRBJ1-4
CSAIDRAPEKLFF
TGCAGTGCTATTGACAGGGCCCCCGAAAAACTGTTTTTT
>TRBV19|NA|TRBD1|TRBJ1-2
CASTQGDRGQDYGYTF
TGTGCCAGTACCCAAGGGGACAGGGGTCAGGACTATGGCTACACCTTC
>TRBV4-1|NA|NA|TRBJ2-7
CASSQASTEGFYEQYF
TGCGCCAGCAGCCAAGCCTCGACGGAGGGTTTCTACGAGCAGTACTTC
>TRBV19|NA|NA|TRBJ1-3
CASIPDISGNTIYF
TGTGCCAGTATTCCCGACATCTCTGGAAACACCATATATTTT
>TRBV15|NA|TRBD1|TRBJ2-1
CATSRDRYNEQFF
TGTGCCACCAGCAGGGACAGGTACAATGAGCAGTTCTTC
>TRBV25-1|NA|TRBD1|TRBJ1-1
CASSWTGGNTEAFF
TGTGCCAGCAGTTGGACAGGGGGCAACACTGAAGCTTTCTTT
>TRBV28|NA|NA|TRBJ1-1
CASSLMTTEAFF
TGTGCCAGCAGTTTAATGACAACTGAAGCTTTCTTT
>TRBV28|NA|NA|TRBJ1-2
CASSSGGGSYGYTF
TGTGCCAGCAGCAGTGGGGGCGGTTCCTATGGCTACACCTTC
>TRBV27|NA|NA|TRBJ1-5
CASSLQGHQPQHF
TGTGCCAGCAGCCTCCAGGGGCATCAGCCCCAGCATTTT
>TRBV7-2|NA|TRBD1|TRBJ1-2
CASSQDSGQGAYGYTF
TGTGCCAGCAGCCAGGACTCTGGACAGGGGGCCTATGGCTACACCTTC
>TRBV7-2|NA|TRBD2|TRBJ2-2
CASSFSGGAAGELFF
TGTGCCAGCAGCTTTAGCGGGGGGGCGGCCGGGGAGCTGTTTTTT
>TRBV25-1|NA|NA|TRBJ1-5
CASSEGSNQPQHF
TGTGCCAGCAGTGAAGGCAGCAATCAGCCCCAGCATTTT
>TRBV5-6|NA|TRBD1|TRBJ1-6
CASSLKTGGGSPLHF
TGTGCCAGCAGCTTAAAGACAGGGGGCGGGTCACCCCTCCACTTT
>TRBV2|NA|TRBD1|TRBJ1-1
CASSPRTGGNTEAFF
TGTGCCAGCAGTCCCCGGACAGGGGGGAACACTGAAGCTTTCTTT
>TRBV12-5|NA|TRBD2|TRBJ2-3
CASGLVRGLAGDRPDTQYF
TGTGCTAGTGGTTTGGTACGGGGACTAGCGGGAGACCGGCCAGATACGCAGTATTTT
>TRBV7-9|NA|NA|TRBJ1-1
CASSDRAGHMNTEAFF
TGTGCCAGCAGCGACAGAGCAGGGCATATGAACACTGAAGCTTTCTTT
>TRBV19|NA|NA|TRBJ1-5
CASSPPPAGVLRGQPQHF
TGTGCCAGTAGTCCCCCCCCGGCAGGGGTTTTAAGGGGTCAGCCCCAGCATTTT
>TRBV27|NA|NA|TRBJ2-3
CASREMERRTDTQYF
TGTGCCAGCAGAGAGATGGAGCGACGCACAGATACGCAGTATTTT
>TRBV5-1|few|TRBD1|TRBJ2-1
CASSGQGLDNEQFF
TGCGCCAGCAGTGGACAGGGACTCGACAATGAGCAGTTCTTC
>TRBV19|NA|TRBD1|TRBJ2-6
CASSTGQGTGANVLTF
TGTGCCAGTAGTACGGGACAGGGGACTGGGGCCAACGTCCTGACTTTC
>TRBV24-1|NA|TRBD1|TRBJ2-3
CATTGGTSTDTQYF
TGTGCCACTACAGGGGGTACTTCCACAGATACGCAGTATTTT
>TRBV5-6|NA|TRBD1|TRBJ1-2
CASSPDREYGYTF
TGTGCCAGCAGCCCCGACAGGGAATATGGCTACACCTTC
>TRBV7-2|NA|NA|TRBJ1-2
CASSPQGGQGYGYTF
TGTGCCAGCAGCCCCCAAGGGGGACAAGGCTATGGCTACACCTTC
>TRBV20-1|NA|NA|TRBJ2-4
CSASVSPLLAKNIQYF
TGCAGTGCTAGTGTTTCCCCTCTCTTAGCCAAAAACATTCAGTACTTC
>TRBV27|NA|TRBD1|TRBJ1-1
CASSPEVGRGIAFF
TGTGCCAGCAGCCCGGAGGTGGGCAGGGGGATAGCTTTCTTT
>TRBV6-1|NA|TRBD2|TRBJ2-7
CASSEYDAGDYGNEQYF
TGTGCCAGCAGTGAATACGATGCGGGGGACTACGGCAACGAGCAGTACTTC
>TRBV14|NA|TRBD1|TRBJ2-3
CTSSQVAGTGVTDTQYF
TGTACCAGCAGCCAAGTAGCGGGGACAGGGGTCACAGATACGCAGTATTTT
>TRBV27|NA|TRBD1|TRBJ2-7
CASRTGSSYEQYF
TGTGCCAGCAGGACAGGGAGCTCCTACGAGCAGTACTTC
>TRBV4-1|NA|NA|TRBJ2-6
CASSQDRVLSGANVLTF
TGCGCCAGCAGCCAAGATCGGGTCCTCTCTGGGGCCAACGTCCTGACTTTC
>TRBV2|few|NA|TRBJ2-7
CASRLTAYEQYF
TGTGCCAGCAGATTGACAGCCTACGAGCAGTACTTC
>TRBV4-1|NA|NA|TRBJ2-7
CASSQERLGNYEQYF
TGCGCCAGCAGCCAAGAGAGACTAGGGAACTACGAGCAGTACTTC
>TRBV25-1|NA|TRBD2|TRBJ2-5
CASSEVAGGTQYF
TGTGCCAGCAGTGAAGTCGCGGGGGGGACCCAGTACTTC
>TRBV2|NA|NA|TRBJ2-1
CASSGQPSSYNEQFF
TGTGCCAGCAGTGGACAGCCCAGCTCCTACAATGAGCAGTTCTTC
>TRBV6-5|NA|NA|TRBJ1-4
CASNGPAGNEKLFF
TGTGCCAGCAATGGACCGGCGGGCAACGAAAAACTGTTTTTT
>TRBV6-5|NA|NA|TRBJ1-1
CASKQVVHAEAFF
TGTGCCAGCAAACAGGTCGTTCATGCTGAAGCTTTCTTT
>TRBV11-2|NA|TRBD1|TRBJ1-1
CASSVDRGDTEAFF
TGTGCCAGCAGCGTAGACAGGGGGGACACTGAAGCTTTCTTT
>TRBV28|NA|TRBD1|TRBJ1-2
CASSRRQGNAYGYTF
TGTGCCAGCAGCCGCAGACAGGGAAATGCCTATGGCTACACCTTC
>TRBV27|NA|TRBD2|TRBJ2-1
CASDPTQRGAGDEQFF
TGTGCCAGTGACCCAACGCAGCGGGGGGCCGGGGATGAGCAGTTCTTC
>TRBV6-5|NA|NA|TRBJ1-2
CASSFGFGGGDGYTF
TGTGCCAGCAGTTTCGGCTTCGGGGGGGGAGACGGCTACACCTTC
>TRBV7-2|NA|TRBD2|TRBJ2-7
CASSVSGALTYEQYF
TGTGCCAGCAGCGTAAGCGGGGCCCTTACCTACGAGCAGTACTTC
>TRBV9|NA|TRBD1|TRBJ2-7
CASSVGDRGYEQYF
TGTGCCAGCAGCGTTGGGGACAGGGGGTACGAGCAGTACTTC
>TRBV6-1|NA|NA|TRBJ1-4
CASSEGTTGGEKLFF
TGTGCCAGCAGTGAAGGTACCACGGGTGGCGAAAAACTGTTTTTT